The clone carrying this T cell receptor (beta chain) was recorded a few times. The CDR3 sequence is 15 residues long. CDR1 and CDR2 (germline): KGHSH, LQKENI. Trimming removed 2 bases from V and 0 bases from J, with 11 bases in between. The record originates from a study of beta chain features in type 1 diabetes. Every isolated RNA sample was fully reverse transcribed, so sequencing captured expressed TCRB transcripts. The data were produced by immunoSEQ multiplex PCR, yet TCRdb's version contains in-frame clones alone and is incomplete. The table lists around 500,000 clones, 9.5% to 12% of them singletons. Each of the CD4+ naive, central memory, regulatory and stem cell-like memory populations was sorted via CD45RO/CCR7/CD25/CD127/CD95/CD27.

The clonotype comes from a woman aged 18 to 35 in good health. V is TRBV18 and J is TRBJ2-7; tentative D call: TRBD1 (5 bases). What was sequenced was naive CD4+ T cells from blood. Here the CDR3 reads CASSPGAGYSYEQYF. The CDR3 bases are TGTGCCAGCTCACCAGGGGCCGGATACTCCTACGAGCAGTACTTC. Full variable domain (remainder filled in from reference TRBV18 and TRBJ2-7): NAGVMQNPRHLVRRRGQEARLRCSPMKGHSHVYWYRQLPEEGLKFMVYLQKENIIDESGMPKERFSAEFPKEGPSILRIQQVVRGDSAAYFCASSPGAGYSYEQYFGPGTRLTVT.